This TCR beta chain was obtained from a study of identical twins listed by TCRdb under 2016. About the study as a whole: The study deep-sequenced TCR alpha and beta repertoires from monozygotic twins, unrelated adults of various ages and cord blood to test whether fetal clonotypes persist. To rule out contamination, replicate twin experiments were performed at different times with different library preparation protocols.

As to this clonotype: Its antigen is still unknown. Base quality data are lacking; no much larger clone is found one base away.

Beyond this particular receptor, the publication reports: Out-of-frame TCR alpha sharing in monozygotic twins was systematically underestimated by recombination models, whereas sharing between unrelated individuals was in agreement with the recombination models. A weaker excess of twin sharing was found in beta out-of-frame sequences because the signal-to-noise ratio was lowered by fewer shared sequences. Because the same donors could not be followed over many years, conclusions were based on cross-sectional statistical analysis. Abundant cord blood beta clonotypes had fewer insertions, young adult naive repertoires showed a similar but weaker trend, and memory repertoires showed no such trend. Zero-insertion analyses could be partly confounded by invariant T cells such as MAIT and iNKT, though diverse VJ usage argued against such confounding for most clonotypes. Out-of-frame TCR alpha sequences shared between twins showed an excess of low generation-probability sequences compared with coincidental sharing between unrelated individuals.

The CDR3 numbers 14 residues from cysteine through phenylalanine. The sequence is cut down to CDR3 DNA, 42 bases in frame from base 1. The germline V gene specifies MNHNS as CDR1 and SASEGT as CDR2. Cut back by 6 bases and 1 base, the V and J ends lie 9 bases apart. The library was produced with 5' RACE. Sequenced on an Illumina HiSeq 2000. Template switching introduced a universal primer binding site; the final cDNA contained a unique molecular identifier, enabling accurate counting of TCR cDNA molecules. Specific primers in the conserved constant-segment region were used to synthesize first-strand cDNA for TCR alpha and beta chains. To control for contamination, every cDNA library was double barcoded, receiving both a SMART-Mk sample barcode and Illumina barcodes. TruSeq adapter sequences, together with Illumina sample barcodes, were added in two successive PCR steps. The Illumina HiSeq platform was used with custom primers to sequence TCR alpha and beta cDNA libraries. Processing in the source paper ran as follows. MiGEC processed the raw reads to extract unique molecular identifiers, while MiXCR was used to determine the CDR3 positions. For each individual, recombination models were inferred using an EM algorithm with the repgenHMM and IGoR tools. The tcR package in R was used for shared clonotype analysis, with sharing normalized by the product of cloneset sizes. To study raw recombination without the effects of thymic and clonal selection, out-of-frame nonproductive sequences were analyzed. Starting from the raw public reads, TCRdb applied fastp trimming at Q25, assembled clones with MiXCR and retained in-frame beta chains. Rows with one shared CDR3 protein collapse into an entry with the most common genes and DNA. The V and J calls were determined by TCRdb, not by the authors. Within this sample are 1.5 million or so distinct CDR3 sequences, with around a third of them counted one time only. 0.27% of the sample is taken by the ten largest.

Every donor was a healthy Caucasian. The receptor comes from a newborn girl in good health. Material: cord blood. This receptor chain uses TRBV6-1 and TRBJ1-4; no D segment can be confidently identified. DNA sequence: TGTGCCAGCAGGGAGCAGGAAACTAATGAAAAACTGTTTTTT. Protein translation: CASREQETNEKLFF.